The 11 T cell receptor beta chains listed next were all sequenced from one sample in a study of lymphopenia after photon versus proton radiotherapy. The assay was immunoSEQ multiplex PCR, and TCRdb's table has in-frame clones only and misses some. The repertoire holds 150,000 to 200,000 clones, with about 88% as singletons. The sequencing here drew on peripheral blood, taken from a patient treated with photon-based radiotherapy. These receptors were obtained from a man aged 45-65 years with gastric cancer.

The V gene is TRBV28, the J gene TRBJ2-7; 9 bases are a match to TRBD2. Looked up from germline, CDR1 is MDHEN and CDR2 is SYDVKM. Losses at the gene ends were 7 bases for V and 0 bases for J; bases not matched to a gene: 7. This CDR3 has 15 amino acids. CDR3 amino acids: CASMRAGGGSYEQYF. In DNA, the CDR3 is TGTGCCAGCATGAGAGCGGGAGGAGGCTCCTACGAGCAGTACTTC.

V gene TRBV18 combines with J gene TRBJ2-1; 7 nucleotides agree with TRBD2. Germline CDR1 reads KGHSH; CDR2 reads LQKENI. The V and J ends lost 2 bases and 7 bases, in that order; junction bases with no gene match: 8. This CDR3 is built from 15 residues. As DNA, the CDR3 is TGTGCCAGCTCACCAGGTGGAGCGGGGCGTAATGAGCAGTTCTTC. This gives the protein CASSPGGAGRNEQFF.

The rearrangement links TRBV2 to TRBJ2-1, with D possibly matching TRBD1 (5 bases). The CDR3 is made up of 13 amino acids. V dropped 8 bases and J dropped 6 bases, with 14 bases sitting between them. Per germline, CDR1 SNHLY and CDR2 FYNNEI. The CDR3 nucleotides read TGTGCCAGCGGGGAAAGGGGAAGCAATGAGCAGTTCTTC. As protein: CASGERGSNEQFF.

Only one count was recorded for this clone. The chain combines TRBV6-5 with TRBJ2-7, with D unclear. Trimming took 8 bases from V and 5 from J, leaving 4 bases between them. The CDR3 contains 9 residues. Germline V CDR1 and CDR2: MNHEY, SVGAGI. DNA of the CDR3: TGTGCCAGCGGTCACGAGCAGTACTTC. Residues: CASGHEQYF.

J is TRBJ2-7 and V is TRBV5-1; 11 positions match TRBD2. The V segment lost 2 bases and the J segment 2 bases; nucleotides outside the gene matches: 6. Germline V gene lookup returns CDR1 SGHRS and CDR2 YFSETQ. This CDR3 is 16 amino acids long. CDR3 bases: TGCGCCAGCAGCTTACTGACTAGCGGGGATACCTACGAGCAGTACTTC. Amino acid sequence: CASSLLTSGDTYEQYF.

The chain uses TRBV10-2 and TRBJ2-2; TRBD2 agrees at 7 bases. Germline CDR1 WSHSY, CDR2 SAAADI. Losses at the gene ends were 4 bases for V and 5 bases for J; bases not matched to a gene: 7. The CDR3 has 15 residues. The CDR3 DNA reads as TGCGCCAGCAGTGGCGGCGGGAGTGGGACCGGGGAGCTGTTTTTT. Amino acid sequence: CASSGGGSGTGELFF.

CDR3 bases: TGTGCCAGTACCCCGGGACAGGGAGCCTACGAGCAGTACTTC. Its protein product is CASTPGQGAYEQYF. V is TRBV19 and J is TRBJ2-7; TRBD1 matches 9 bases. V was pared by 7 bases and J by 2 bases, with 6 bases of the junction left unmatched. The CDR3 is 14 amino acids. The germline V gene encodes CDR1 LNHDA and CDR2 SQIVND (reference sequence).

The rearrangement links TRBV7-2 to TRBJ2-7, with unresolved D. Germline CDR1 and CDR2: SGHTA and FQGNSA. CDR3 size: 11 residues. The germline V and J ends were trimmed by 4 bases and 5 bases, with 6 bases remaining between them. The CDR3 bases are TGTGCCAGCAGCTATGCCGACGAGCAGTACTTC. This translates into CASSYADEQYF.

CDR3 in amino acids: CASSRQGISYEKLFF. CDR3 coding DNA: TGTGCCAGCAGTCGGCAGGGTATCAGTTATGAAAAACTGTTTTTT. The chain couples TRBV25-1 to TRBJ1-4; D might be TRBD1 (5 bases). V dropped 5 bases and J dropped 6 bases, with 16 bases sitting between them. Germline lookup yields CDR1 MGHDK and CDR2 SYGVNS. The CDR3 loop spans 15 amino acids.

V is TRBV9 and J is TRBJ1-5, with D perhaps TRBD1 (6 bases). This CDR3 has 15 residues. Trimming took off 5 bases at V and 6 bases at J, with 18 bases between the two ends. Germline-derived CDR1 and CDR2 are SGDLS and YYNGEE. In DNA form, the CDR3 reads TGTGCCAGCAGAGAGGACAGTGACGGAGGTCAGCCCCAGCATTTT. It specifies CASREDSDGGQPQHF.

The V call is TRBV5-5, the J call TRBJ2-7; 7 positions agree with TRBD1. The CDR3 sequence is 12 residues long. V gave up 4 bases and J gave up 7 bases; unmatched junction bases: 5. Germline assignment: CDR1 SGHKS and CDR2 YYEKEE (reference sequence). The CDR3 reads CASSVTGEEQYF. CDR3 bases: TGTGCCAGCAGCGTCACAGGGGAAGAGCAGTACTTC.